Listed here are 8 T cell receptor beta chains from one sample, sequenced in a study of T-cell reconstitution after alpha-beta-depleted transplantation in children. Unique molecular identifiers were incorporated when the TCRbeta library was constructed. TCRdb itself ran the PCR reads through MiXCR, one entry per CDR3 protein. Of around 530,000 distinct CDR3 sequences in the sample, approximately 32% were seen once. The source material was PBMCs from the stem cell graft donor, sampled from the stem cell graft. The receptor set was obtained from a human donor who donated a stem cell graft to a child with aplastic anemia.

The chain links TRBV5-5 to TRBJ2-1, with D tentatively TRBD1 (5 bases). The CDR3 totals 12 residues. V dropped 5 bases and J dropped 10 bases, with 13 bases sitting between them. Germline assignment: CDR1 SGHKS and CDR2 YYEKEE (reference sequence). CDR3 loop: CASSLQGWEQFF. CDR3 DNA: TGTGCCAGCAGTCTTCAGGGTTGGGAGCAGTTCTTC. Drawing the rest from reference TRBV5-5 and TRBJ2-1, the complete variable domain is DAGVTQSPTHLIKTRGQQVTLRCSPISGHKSVSWYQQVLGQGPQFIFQYYEKEERGRGNFPDRFSARQFPNYSSELNVNALLLGDSALYLCASSLQGWEQFFGPGTRLTVL.

The V gene is TRBV15, the J gene TRBJ1-6; tentatively, D is TRBD1 (5 bases). V was cut by 1 base and J by 0 bases, with 13 bases left in between. The CDR3 totals 18 residues. In germline, CDR1 is LNHNV, CDR2 YYDKDF (reference sequence). The DNA for the CDR3 is TGTGCCACCAGCAGAGTGGGCCAGGGCAGCTCCTATAATTCACCCCTCCACTTT. Residues: CATSRVGQGSSYNSPLHF.

J is TRBJ2-7 and V is TRBV7-2; D remains ambiguous. CDR1 SGHTA and CDR2 FQGNSA come from the germline V gene. V lost 0 bases and J 3 bases, leaving 9 bases between the germline ends. The CDR3 runs 14 residues. CDR3 region: CASSLAGPNYEQYF. In nucleotides, the CDR3 is TGTGCCAGCAGCTTAGCAGGGCCCAACTACGAGCAGTACTTC.

This clonotype was picked up a small number of times. The chain employs TRBV12-3 or TRBV12-4 and TRBJ1-2; D possibly corresponds to TRBD1 (6 bases). V was clipped by 5 bases and J by 6 bases, with 10 bases between them. The CDR3 consists of 12 residues. Here the CDR3 DNA reads TGTGCCAGCAGTAACAGGGTGAATGGCTACACCTTC. Protein: CASSNRVNGYTF.

CDR3 DNA sequence: TGCAGCGTTGCCGAGGACGGGGGATTTGAGACCCAGTACTTC. This sequence encodes CSVAEDGGFETQYF. The genes are TRBV29-1 and TRBJ2-5, with a possible D match to TRBD2 (6 bases). The germline V gene encodes CDR1 SQVTM and CDR2 ANQGSEA. The CDR3 runs 14 residues. The ends were cut back, 4 bases at V and 5 bases at J, with 17 bases in the middle.

Only a few counts were recorded for this clonotype. The chain has TRBV19 and TRBJ2-6, with no clear D. Germline V CDR1 and CDR2: LNHDA, SQIVND (reference sequence). V was pared by 5 bases and J by 1 base, with 9 bases between. The CDR3 covers 15 residues. For the CDR3, the DNA is TGTGCCAGTAGTGCACAGAAATCTGGGGCCAACGTCCTGACTTTC. This encodes CASSAQKSGANVLTF.

This chain connects TRBV19 to TRBJ1-2; D possibly corresponds to TRBD1 (6 bases). The CDR3 contains 14 residues. V was clipped by 9 bases and J by 4 bases, with 18 bases between them. CDR1 is LNHDA, CDR2 SQIVND, per germline (reference sequence). The CDR3 here is CASQDRLSPYGYTF. The CDR3 DNA is TGTGCCAGCCAGGACAGATTGAGTCCCTATGGCTACACCTTC.

This clonotype has a handful of counts. The CDR3 DNA is TGTGCCAGCAGTTTAGCGGGACCCTATGGCTACACCTTC. Translating it yields CASSLAGPYGYTF. The chain carries TRBV12-3 or TRBV12-4 and TRBJ1-2, with D tentatively TRBD1 (5 bases). The V end lost 0 bases, the J end lost 4 bases, and 6 bases lay between the germline ends. The CDR3 sequence is 13 residues long.